Presented here are 2 T cell receptor beta chains from one specimen sequenced in a study of blood T cell repertoires in COVID-19. Data came from immunoSEQ multiplex PCR; TCRdb stores just in-frame clones and leaves some out. Of about 100,000 clones in the sample, 88% were seen once. Sequences were obtained from peripheral blood. These receptors came from a human donor in a cohort sampled during active COVID-19.

The J gene is TRBJ1-3, the V gene TRBV10-3, with 7 bases lining up with TRBD1. This CDR3 is 15 amino acids long. CDR1 ENHRY and CDR2 SYGVKD come from the germline V gene. V was pared by 6 bases and J by 4 bases, with 9 bases of the junction left unmatched. This chain's CDR3 is CAIRDTGVSGNTIYF. The CDR3 DNA reads as TGTGCCATCAGAGACACAGGGGTCTCAGGAAACACCATATATTTT.

The V gene is TRBV6-5, the J gene TRBJ1-1, with D possibly TRBD1 on 5 matching bases. V was clipped by 6 bases and J by 4 bases, with 18 bases between them. The CDR3 runs to 15 residues. Germline V gene sequence: CDR1 MNHEY, CDR2 SVGAGI. The CDR3 loop reads CASSPRDVGFTEAFF. In nucleotides, the CDR3 is TGTGCCAGCAGCCCCAGGGATGTGGGGTTCACTGAAGCTTTCTTT.